This T cell receptor beta chain appears in the sequencing data of a study of vaccination and CD4 T cells after COVID-19. Findings and limits, study-wide: 304 of 307 vaccine-specific clones from convalescent patients were spike mono-reactive.

A remark on this clonotype: Its target is unknown.

Germline V lookup: CDR1 SGHKS, CDR2 YYEKEE (reference sequence). Trimming cost V 7 bases and J 2 bases, with 13 bases left between them. There are 13 residues in the CDR3. Cultured CD4+ T cells had their DNA profiled by the Oncomine TCR Beta short-read assay. TCRdb processed the PCR reads anew with MiXCR; each CDR3 protein has one entry. The sample shows roughly 12,000 distinct CDR3 sequences, approximately 50% of them seen only once. As to treatment: roughly ten-day PBMC culture with coronavirus spike peptide pools or control peptides (ViraFEST assay). Source material: CD4+ T cells from blood, cultured in vitro. This TCR was sampled from a human donor who had recovered from COVID-19. The V gene is TRBV5-5, the J gene TRBJ2-7; weak D call: TRBD2 (5 bases). CDR3 loop: CASGGGIAYEQYF. The CDR3 DNA reads as TGTGCCAGCGGCGGAGGAATCGCCTACGAGCAGTACTTC.